This paragraph reports one T cell receptor beta chain. Antigen unknown. Researchers ran the PCR with 60 Vbeta and 13 Jbeta primers. Per the authors' pipeline: Counted up in a later analysis, unique TCR beta chains came to about 80 million, with 9.5 million to 13 million shared. Produced via immunoSEQ multiplex PCR; TCRdb's table is partial and in-frame only. V and J calls and clone size follow that table, whereas D and trimming were derived from the DNA. Recorded for this sample: around 50,000 clones. The sample is drawn from a study of cytomegalovirus exposure and HLA in healthy donors. General study points: Upon later analysis, HLA-associated TCR beta chains proved more clonally expanded than other, equally common chains. Listed as cytomegalovirus-associated were roughly 180 TCR beta chains.

This TCR came from a female donor in good health and CMV-seronegative. The sequenced sample consisted of PBMCs.

Written as DNA, the CDR3 is TGTGCCAGCAGCCAAAGGACAGGGGCGGCAACTAATGAAAAACTGTTTTTT. Encoded protein: CASSQRTGAATNEKLFF. The chain joins TRBV14 to TRBJ1-4, with 9 bases matching TRBD1. The J segment lost 0 bases and the V segment lost 2 bases, leaving 4 bases of the junction unmatched. The CDR3 contains 17 residues. Germline V gene data show CDR1 as SGHDN and CDR2 as FVKESK.